One sample yielded the 27 T cell receptor beta chains listed below, sequenced in a study of graft-versus-host responses after intestinal transplantation (dated by TCRdb to 2020 to 2023). Library prep was done by the immunoSEQ multiplex PCR assay. TCRdb took over this immuneACCESS table, retaining in-frame rearrangements with V and J assigned. Such tables are incomplete; in checked studies, under half of the missing clones stem from an unresolved V gene, and the remainder is unexplained. Present in this sample are about 99,000 clones, just under 95% of which were seen just once. Clones ranked in the top ten supply about 0.062% of the sample. Antigens for these TCRs are unknown. What the time point label conveys for this sample: cells obtained before transplantation from donor or recipient. The source material was unstimulated CD8+ T cells sorted from spleen or lymph node cells, sampled before transplant. The source of these receptors is a human donor who was the organ donor for an intestinal transplant.

This rearrangement joins TRBV7-9 to TRBJ1-6; D possibly corresponds to TRBD1 (6 bases). Germline V gene sequence: CDR1 SEHNR, CDR2 FQNEAQ (reference sequence). CDR3 length equals 15 residues. Trimming removed 3 bases at V and 3 bases at J, with 9 bases between. CDR3 nucleotides: TGTGCCAGCAGCTTGGTGGGACACTATAATTCACCCCTCCACTTT. Protein product: CASSLVGHYNSPLHF.

The chain has TRBV13 and TRBJ2-1, with 7 bases matching TRBD2. J gave up 5 bases and V 3 bases, and 4 bases lay outside the gene matches. The CDR3 consists of 14 residues. Germline V gives CDR1 PRHDT, CDR2 FYEKMQ (reference sequence). As DNA, the CDR3 is TGTGCCAGCAGCTTCTCTAGCGGAAACAATGAGCAGTTCTTC. This encodes CASSFSSGNNEQFF. Supplemented by reference TRBV13 and TRBJ2-1, the full variable domain reads AAGVIQSPRHLIKEKRETATLKCYPIPRHDTVYWYQQGPGQDPQFLISFYEKMQSDKGSIPDRFSAQQFSDYHSELNMSSLELGDSALYFCASSFSSGNNEQFFGPGTRLTVL.

The chain recombines TRBV29-1 with TRBJ1-6; D perhaps matches TRBD1 (5 bases). The germline CDR1 and CDR2 sequences are SQVTM and ANQGSEA. The V end was cut by 7 bases, the J end by 15 bases, with 13 bases between. CDR3 size: 10 residues. The CDR3 loop is CSGRDSNLHF. The CDR3 DNA sequence: TGCAGCGGCCGTGACAGCAACCTCCACTTT.

This chain joins TRBV6-5 and TRBJ2-7; 7 bases map to TRBD1. Germline lookup yields CDR1 MNHEY and CDR2 SVGAGI. The CDR3 extends over 12 amino acids. The V and J ends lost 6 bases and 4 bases, in that order; junction bases with no gene match: 3. The CDR3 loop is CASSPRGYEQYF. The CDR3 DNA reads TGTGCCAGCAGCCCCAGGGGGTACGAGCAGTACTTC.

The chain employs TRBV5-1 and TRBJ1-1, with TRBD1 as a possible D gene (5 bases). Germline CDR1 and CDR2: SGHRS and YFSETQ. This CDR3 has 12 amino acids. V lost 5 bases to trimming and J lost 5 bases, with 10 bases between them. In DNA form, the CDR3 reads TGCGCCAGCAGATCGGGGGATACTGAAGCTTTCTTT. Encoded protein: CASRSGDTEAFF.

The chain recombines TRBV10-1 with TRBJ2-7; 8 positions agree with TRBD2. Germline assignment: CDR1 WNHNN and CDR2 SYGVQD (reference sequence). J lost 1 base, V lost 0 bases, and 17 bases had no gene match. This CDR3 region has 20 residues. The CDR3 region has the DNA TGCGCCAGCAGTGAGTCGACAATGGGAAGGGTAGCGGGACGGTCCTACGAGCAGTACTTC. Translation: CASSESTMGRVAGRSYEQYF.

The chain uses TRBV19 and TRBJ2-4; TRBD1 agrees at 9 bases. CDR1 and CDR2 (germline): LNHDA, SQIVND (reference sequence). CDR3 length: 17 residues. The junction had 7 bases not matched to a gene; V was cut back by 4 bases and J by 0 bases. This chain's CDR3 is CASSSPGQGLAKNIQYF. CDR3 nucleotide sequence: TGTGCCAGTAGTAGCCCGGGACAGGGTTTAGCCAAAAACATTCAGTACTTC.

CDR3 in DNA: TGTGCCAGCAGCCCCGGTGGGGGGGCGTACAATGAGCAGTTCTTC. Translated: CASSPGGGAYNEQFF. The chain carries TRBV27 and TRBJ2-1; TRBD2 might be the D (7 bases). Trimming removed 6 bases from V and 4 bases from J, with 16 bases in between. Germline V gene sequence: CDR1 MNHEY, CDR2 SMNVEV (reference sequence). CDR3 size: 15 residues.

The V gene is TRBV6-6, the J gene TRBJ2-2; 11 positions agree with TRBD1. Per the germline V gene, CDR1 is MNHNY and CDR2 is SVGAGI (reference sequence). This CDR3 contains 15 residues. V trimming: 5 bases; J trimming: 7 bases; junction bases outside the gene matches: 6. CDR3 region: CASSNRDRGFGELFF. CDR3 bases: TGTGCCAGCAGTAACCGGGACAGGGGGTTCGGGGAGCTGTTTTTT.

J is TRBJ2-7 and V is TRBV27; 8 bases align to TRBD1. The CDR3 spans 14 residues. The junction had 2 bases not matched to a gene; V was cut back by 2 bases and J by 2 bases. CDR1 and CDR2 (germline): MNHEY, SMNVEV (reference sequence). The CDR3 spells CASSLMDRAYEQYF. DNA for the CDR3: TGTGCCAGCAGTTTAATGGACAGGGCCTACGAGCAGTACTTC.

This chain uses TRBV19 with TRBJ1-2; the D is unclear. CDR1 is LNHDA, CDR2 SQIVND, per germline (reference sequence). This CDR3 has 16 residues. Trimming removed 7 bases from V and 3 bases from J, with 21 bases in between. CDR3 DNA: TGTGCCAGTACCCACCCTCGGGGATCAGGAGACTATGGCTACACCTTC. Its translation: CASTHPRGSGDYGYTF. The full variable domain, in which reference TRBV19 and TRBJ1-2 provide the parts outside the CDR3, is DGGITQSPKYLFRKEGQNVTLSCEQNLNHDAMYWYRQDPGQGLRLIYYSQIVNDFQKGDIAEGYSVSREKKESFPLTVTSAQKNPTAFYLCASTHPRGSGDYGYTFGSGTRLTVV.

The chain has TRBV30 and TRBJ1-1; D gene ambiguous. V lost 2 bases and J lost 0, with 7 bases in between. The CDR3 length is 13 residues. The germline CDR1 and CDR2 sequences are GTSNPN and SVGIG (reference sequence). The CDR3 here is CAWSTYMNTEAFF. The CDR3 coding sequence is TGTGCCTGGAGTACTTATATGAACACTGAAGCTTTCTTT.

The table lists this clone with a few counts. This rearrangement joins TRBV29-1 to TRBJ2-7; a weak D match, TRBD2 (6 bases). Trimming shortened V by 3 bases and J by 0 bases, and 6 bases separated the two germline ends. Germline V gives CDR1 SQVTM, CDR2 ANQGSEA. The length of the CDR3 is 12 residues. CDR3 DNA sequence: TGCAGCGTTGAGCGGGGCTCCTACGAGCAGTACTTC. Encoded protein: CSVERGSYEQYF.

This chain uses TRBV10-3 with TRBJ1-2, with TRBD1 matching over 8 bases. The CDR3 is made up of 11 amino acids. The V gene end was trimmed by 8 bases and the J gene end by 4 bases; junction bases not matched to a gene: 0. Germline CDR1 reads ENHRY; CDR2 reads SYGVKD. CDR3 sequence reads: CAIGQGYGYTF. The CDR3 nucleotides read TGTGCCATCGGACAGGGCTATGGCTACACCTTC.

The CDR3 loop reads CASSPRGQVNSYEQYF. Written as DNA, the CDR3 is TGTGCCAGCAGCCCACGAGGACAGGTTAACTCCTACGAGCAGTACTTC. The chain carries TRBV13 and TRBJ2-7, with 7 bases identical to TRBD1. The CDR3 consists of 16 residues. The V and J ends lost 5 bases and 0 bases, in that order; junction bases with no gene match: 10. Germline V CDR1 and CDR2: PRHDT, FYEKMQ (reference sequence).

J is TRBJ2-7 and V is TRBV28; D might be TRBD1 (7 bases). V gave up 7 bases and J gave up 5 bases, with 12 bases separating them. Germline CDR1 and CDR2: MDHEN and SYDVKM. This CDR3 contains 12 residues. CDR3 nucleotides: TGTGCCAGCAACGACAGGGAGGACGAGCAGTACTTC. It encodes CASNDREDEQYF.

The chain employs TRBV2 and TRBJ2-1, with 9 bases matching TRBD2. The V and J ends lost 7 bases and 7 bases, in that order; junction bases with no gene match: 11. The CDR3 loop spans 15 amino acids. Germline CDR1 is SNHLY and CDR2 is FYNNEI. For the CDR3, the DNA is TGTGCCAGCACCTATAGCGGGAGCCTCAGAAATGAGCAGTTCTTC. Translating gives CASTYSGSLRNEQFF. Full variable domain (outside the CDR3, taken from reference TRBV2 and TRBJ2-1): EPEVTQTPSHQVTQMGQEVILRCVPISNHLYFYWYRQILGQKVEFLVSFYNNEISEKSEIFDDQFSVERPDGSNFTLKIRSTKLEDSAMYFCASTYSGSLRNEQFFGPGTRLTVL.

The gene calls are TRBV6-5 and TRBJ2-1; 10 bases map to TRBD2. This CDR3 spans 16 amino acids. The V gene end was trimmed by 2 bases and the J gene end by 6 bases; junction bases not matched to a gene: 7. Germline V gene lookup returns CDR1 MNHEY and CDR2 SVGAGI. DNA of the CDR3: TGTGCCAGCAGTTACACGGAGCGGGAGGGCCCCAATGAGCAGTTCTTC. This sequence encodes CASSYTEREGPNEQFF.

This clone was picked up one time. The chain joins TRBV15 to TRBJ2-7, with D unclear. Germline values: CDR1 LNHNV, CDR2 YYDKDF (reference sequence). The CDR3 is 12 amino acids. Trimming left V 3 bases short and J 6 bases short, with 9 bases between. This CDR3 is CATSSDMGEQYF. CDR3 coding DNA: TGTGCCACCAGCAGCGACATGGGCGAGCAGTACTTC.

CDR3 amino acids: CASSSGLAGVSEQFF. The CDR3 DNA reads as TGTGCCAGCAGCTCCGGACTAGCGGGGGTTTCTGAGCAGTTCTTC. The V and J genes are TRBV7-3 and TRBJ2-1; 13 bases line up with TRBD2. Germline V CDR1 and CDR2: SGHTA, FQGTGA. The CDR3 runs 15 residues. V was pared by 4 bases and J by 9 bases, with 6 bases of the junction left unmatched.

The table lists this clone with a count of one. The chain carries TRBV25-1 and TRBJ2-2, with 7 bases aligning to TRBD2. V lost 10 bases, J lost 6 bases, and 11 bases stayed unmatched. The CDR3 runs to 14 residues. The germline gives CDR1 MGHDK, CDR2 SYGVNS. CDR3 nucleotides: TGTGCCACAGAAGGACTAGACCATGCCGGGGAGCTGTTTTTT. Protein sequence: CATEGLDHAGELFF.

The chain recombines TRBV5-6 with TRBJ2-4; a possible D gene is TRBD1 (6 bases). Germline loops: CDR1 SGHDT, CDR2 YYEEEE. The CDR3 is made up of 12 amino acids. V lost 0 bases and J 13 bases, leaving 11 bases between the germline ends. The CDR3 reads CASSLGGGPQYF. DNA for the CDR3: TGTGCCAGCAGCTTGGGTGGGGGCCCCCAGTACTTC.

The V call is TRBV11-2, the J call TRBJ2-3; 7 bases match TRBD2. The germline gives CDR1 SGHAT, CDR2 FQNNGV. The CDR3 has 17 residues. Trimming took 5 bases from V and 2 from J; bases not matched to a gene: 13. The CDR3 DNA is TGTGCCAGCAGCCCTAGAGGGCTAGCGGCGATCACAGATACGCAGTATTTT. This sequence encodes CASSPRGLAAITDTQYF.

J is TRBJ2-7 and V is TRBV4-1; D call uncertain. The germline CDR1 and CDR2 sequences are MGHRA and YSYEKL. V was cut by 0 bases and J by 2 bases, with 14 bases left in between. The CDR3 extends over 16 amino acids. The CDR3 here is CASSQDSLGAAYEQYF. In DNA form, the CDR3 reads TGCGCCAGCAGCCAAGATTCGCTAGGTGCTGCCTACGAGCAGTACTTC.

The chain recombines TRBV7-6 with TRBJ2-7, with 7 nucleotides matching TRBD1. This CDR3 region has 15 residues. Germline V gene data show CDR1 as SGHVS and CDR2 as FNYEAQ. Germline trimming cut 6 bases from V and 3 bases from J; bases unmatched to any gene: 11. The CDR3 loop is CASRPYPGQNYEQYF. As DNA, the CDR3 is TGTGCCAGCAGGCCCTATCCGGGACAGAACTACGAGCAGTACTTC.

Only a few counts were recorded for this clone. The chain joins TRBV2 to TRBJ2-5; 8 nucleotides match TRBD2. The CDR3 length is 13 residues. Trimming cost V 6 bases and J 5 bases; bases outside gene matches: 5. CDR1 and CDR2 from the germline V gene are SNHLY and FYNNEI. CDR3: CASRPAGGETQYF. DNA of the CDR3: TGTGCCAGCAGGCCGGCGGGGGGCGAGACCCAGTACTTC.

V and J are TRBV30 and TRBJ1-2; D remains ambiguous. This CDR3 spans 11 amino acids. The germline V gene has CDR1 GTSNPN and CDR2 SVGIG (reference sequence). Trimming took off 4 bases at V and 0 bases at J, with 3 bases between the two ends. In nucleotides, the CDR3 is TGTGCCTGGAAGCCTAACTATGGCTACACCTTC. This encodes CAWKPNYGYTF.